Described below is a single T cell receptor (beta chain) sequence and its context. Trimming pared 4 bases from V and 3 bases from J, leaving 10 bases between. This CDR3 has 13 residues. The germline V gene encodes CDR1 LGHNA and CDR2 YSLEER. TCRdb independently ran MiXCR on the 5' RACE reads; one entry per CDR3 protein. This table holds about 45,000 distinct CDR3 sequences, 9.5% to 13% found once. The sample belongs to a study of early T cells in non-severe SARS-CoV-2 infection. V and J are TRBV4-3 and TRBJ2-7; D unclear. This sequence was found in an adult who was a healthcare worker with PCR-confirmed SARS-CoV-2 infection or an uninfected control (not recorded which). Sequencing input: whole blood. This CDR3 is CASSPGGGYEQYF. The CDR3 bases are TGCGCCAGCAGCCCCGGTGGCGGCTACGAGCAGTACTTC.